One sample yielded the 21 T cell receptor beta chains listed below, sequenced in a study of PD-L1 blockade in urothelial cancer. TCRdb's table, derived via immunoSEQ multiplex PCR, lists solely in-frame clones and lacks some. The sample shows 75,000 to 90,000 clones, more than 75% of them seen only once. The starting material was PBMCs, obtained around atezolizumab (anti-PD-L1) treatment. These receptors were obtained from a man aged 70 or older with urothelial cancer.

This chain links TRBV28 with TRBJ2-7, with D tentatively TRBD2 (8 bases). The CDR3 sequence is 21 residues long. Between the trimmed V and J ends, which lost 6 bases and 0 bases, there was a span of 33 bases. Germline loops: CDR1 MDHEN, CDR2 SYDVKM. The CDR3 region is CASSYRTGQRGREEPSYEQYF. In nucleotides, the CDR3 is TGTGCCAGCAGCTATCGGACAGGCCAAAGGGGGCGGGAGGAACCCTCCTACGAGCAGTACTTC.

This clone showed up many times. The CDR3: CASSKEPSRTPGYTF. In DNA form, the CDR3 reads TGTGCCAGTAGTAAGGAGCCCTCCCGGACTCCCGGCTACACCTTC. The gene calls are TRBV19 and TRBJ1-2; D ambiguous. The CDR3 loop spans 15 amino acids. V lost 4 bases, J lost 8 bases, and 20 bases lay in between. The germline gives CDR1 LNHDA, CDR2 SQIVND (reference sequence).

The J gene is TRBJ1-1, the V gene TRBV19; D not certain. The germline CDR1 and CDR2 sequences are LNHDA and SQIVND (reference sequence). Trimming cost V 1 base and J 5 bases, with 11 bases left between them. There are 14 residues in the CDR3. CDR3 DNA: TGTGCCAGTAGTATAGGGTGGGAGCGGACTGAAGCTTTCTTT. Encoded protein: CASSIGWERTEAFF.

This CDR3 is CASSSPGQGEDEQFF. The DNA of the CDR3 is TGTGCCAGCAGTTCTCCGGGACAGGGGGAGGATGAGCAGTTCTTC. This chain joins TRBV28 and TRBJ2-1; 11 bases agree with TRBD1. With 4 bases clipped from V and 8 bases from J, the junction kept 7 bases outside the gene matches. Germline assignment: CDR1 MDHEN and CDR2 SYDVKM. The CDR3 spans 15 residues.

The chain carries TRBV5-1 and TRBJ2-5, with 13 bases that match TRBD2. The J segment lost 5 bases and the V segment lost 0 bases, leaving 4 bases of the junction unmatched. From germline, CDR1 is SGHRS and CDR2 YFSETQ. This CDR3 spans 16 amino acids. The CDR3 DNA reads TGCGCCAGCAGCTTGGCAGGGACTAGCGGGGCCGAGACCCAGTACTTC. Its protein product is CASSLAGTSGAETQYF.

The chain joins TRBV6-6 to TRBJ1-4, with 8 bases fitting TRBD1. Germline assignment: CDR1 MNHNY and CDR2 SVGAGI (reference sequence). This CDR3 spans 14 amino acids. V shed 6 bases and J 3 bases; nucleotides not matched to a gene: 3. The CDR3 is CASSAGGSNEKLFF. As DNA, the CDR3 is TGTGCCAGCAGCGCAGGGGGCTCTAATGAAAAACTGTTTTTT.

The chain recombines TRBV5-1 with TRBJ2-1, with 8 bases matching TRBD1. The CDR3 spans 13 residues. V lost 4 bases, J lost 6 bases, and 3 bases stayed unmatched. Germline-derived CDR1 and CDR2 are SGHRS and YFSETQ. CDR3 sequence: CASSLDRVNEQFF. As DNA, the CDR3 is TGCGCCAGCAGCCTGGACAGGGTCAATGAGCAGTTCTTC. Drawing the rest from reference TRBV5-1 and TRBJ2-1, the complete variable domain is KAGVTQTPRYLIKTRGQQVTLSCSPISGHRSVSWYQQTPGQGLQFLFEYFSETQRNKGNFPGRFSGRQFSNSRSEMNVSTLELGDSALYLCASSLDRVNEQFFGPGTRLTVL.

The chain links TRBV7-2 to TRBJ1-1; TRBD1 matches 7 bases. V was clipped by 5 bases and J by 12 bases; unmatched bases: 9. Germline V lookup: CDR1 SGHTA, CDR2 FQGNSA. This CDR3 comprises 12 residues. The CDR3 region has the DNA TGTGCCAGCAGCCCAAGGAGGGGGCAAACTTTCTTT. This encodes CASSPRRGQTFF.

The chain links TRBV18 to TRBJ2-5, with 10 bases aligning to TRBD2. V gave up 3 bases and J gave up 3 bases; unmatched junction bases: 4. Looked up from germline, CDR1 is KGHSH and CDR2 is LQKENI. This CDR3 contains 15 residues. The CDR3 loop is CASSPPLAGEETQYF. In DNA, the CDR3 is TGTGCCAGCTCACCCCCGCTAGCGGGAGAAGAGACCCAGTACTTC.

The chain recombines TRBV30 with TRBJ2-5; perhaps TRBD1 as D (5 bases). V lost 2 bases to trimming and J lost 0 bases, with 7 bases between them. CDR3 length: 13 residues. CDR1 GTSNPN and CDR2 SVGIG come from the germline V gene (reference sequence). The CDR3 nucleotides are TGTGCCTGGAGTTTAGGGGACCAAGAGACCCAGTACTTC. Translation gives CAWSLGDQETQYF.

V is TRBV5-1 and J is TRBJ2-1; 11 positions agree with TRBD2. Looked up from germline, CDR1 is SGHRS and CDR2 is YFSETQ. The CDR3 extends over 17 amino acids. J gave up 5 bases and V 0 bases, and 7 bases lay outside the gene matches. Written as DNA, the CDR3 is TGCGCCAGCAGCTTGGGTGGGACTAGCGGTTTTAACAATGAGCAGTTCTTC. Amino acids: CASSLGGTSGFNNEQFF.

The CDR3 DNA is TGTGCCAGCAGCTCACAGATCACAGATACGCAGTATTTT. Encoded protein: CASSSQITDTQYF. This rearrangement joins TRBV11-2 to TRBJ2-3; D remains unclear. V gave up 4 bases and J gave up 2 bases, with 7 bases separating them. Looked up from germline, CDR1 is SGHAT and CDR2 is FQNNGV. The CDR3 covers 13 residues.

DNA for the CDR3: TGTGCCAGAAGCTTGGCCGGCCGCAGGGGGCCTTCCTACGAGCAGTACTTC. Its protein product is CARSLAGRRGPSYEQYF. The chain uses TRBV5-3 and TRBJ2-7; 8 bases agree with TRBD1. TRBV5-3 is given ORF status, its function remaining uncertain. J gave up 1 base and V 0 bases, and 9 bases lay outside the gene matches. This CDR3 is 17 amino acids long.

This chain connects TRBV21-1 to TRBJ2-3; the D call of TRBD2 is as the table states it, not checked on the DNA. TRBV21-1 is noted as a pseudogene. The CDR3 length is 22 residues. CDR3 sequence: CASSKESPGLADDRTSTDTQYF. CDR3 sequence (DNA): TGTGCCAGCAGCAAAGAATCACCGGGGCTAGCGGACGACCGTACTAGCACAGATACGCAGTATTTT.

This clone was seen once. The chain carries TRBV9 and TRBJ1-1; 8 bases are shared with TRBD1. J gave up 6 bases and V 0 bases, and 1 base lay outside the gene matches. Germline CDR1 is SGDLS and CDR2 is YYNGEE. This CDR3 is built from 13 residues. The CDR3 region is CASSVETGAEAFF. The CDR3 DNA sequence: TGTGCCAGCAGCGTAGAGACAGGGGCTGAAGCTTTCTTT.

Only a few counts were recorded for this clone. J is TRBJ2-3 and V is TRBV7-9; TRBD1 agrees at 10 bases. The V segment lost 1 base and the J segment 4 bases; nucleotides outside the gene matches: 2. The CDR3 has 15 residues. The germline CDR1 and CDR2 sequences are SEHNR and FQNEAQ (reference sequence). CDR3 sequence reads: CASSLGQGASDTQYF. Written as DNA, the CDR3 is TGTGCCAGCAGCTTAGGACAGGGGGCTTCAGATACGCAGTATTTT.

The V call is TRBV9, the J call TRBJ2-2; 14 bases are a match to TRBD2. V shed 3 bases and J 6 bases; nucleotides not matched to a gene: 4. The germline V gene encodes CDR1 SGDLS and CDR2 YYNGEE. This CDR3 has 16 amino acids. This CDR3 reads CASSAGLAGAAGELFF. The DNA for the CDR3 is TGTGCCAGCAGCGCGGGACTAGCGGGAGCGGCCGGGGAGCTGTTTTTT.

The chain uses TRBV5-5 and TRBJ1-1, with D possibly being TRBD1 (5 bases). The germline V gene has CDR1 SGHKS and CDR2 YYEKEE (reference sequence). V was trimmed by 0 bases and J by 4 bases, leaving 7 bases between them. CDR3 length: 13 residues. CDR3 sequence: CASSLGRGTEAFF. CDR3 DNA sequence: TGTGCCAGCAGCTTGGGGAGGGGCACTGAAGCTTTCTTT.

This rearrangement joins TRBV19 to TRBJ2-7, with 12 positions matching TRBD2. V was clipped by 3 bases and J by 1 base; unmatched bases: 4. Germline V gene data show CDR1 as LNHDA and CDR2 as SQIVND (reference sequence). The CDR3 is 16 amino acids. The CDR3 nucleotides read TGTGCCAGTAGTATTTATCTAGCGGGAGGGTCCTACGAGCAGTACTTC. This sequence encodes CASSIYLAGGSYEQYF. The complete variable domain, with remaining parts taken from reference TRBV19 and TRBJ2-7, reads DGGITQSPKYLFRKEGQNVTLSCEQNLNHDAMYWYRQDPGQGLRLIYYSQIVNDFQKGDIAEGYSVSREKKESFPLTVTSAQKNPTAFYLCASSIYLAGGSYEQYFGPGTRLTVT.

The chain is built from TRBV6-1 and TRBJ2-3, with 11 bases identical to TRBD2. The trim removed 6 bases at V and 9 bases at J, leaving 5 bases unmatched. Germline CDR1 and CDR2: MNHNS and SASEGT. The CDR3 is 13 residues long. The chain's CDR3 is CASRTSGGKTQYF. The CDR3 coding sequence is TGTGCCAGCAGAACTAGCGGGGGAAAAACGCAGTATTTT.

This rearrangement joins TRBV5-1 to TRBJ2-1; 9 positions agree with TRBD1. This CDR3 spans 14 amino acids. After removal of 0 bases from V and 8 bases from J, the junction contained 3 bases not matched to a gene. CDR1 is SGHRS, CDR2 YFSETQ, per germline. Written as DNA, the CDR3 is TGCGCCAGCAGCTTGGGGACAGGGGAGGATGAGCAGTTCTTC. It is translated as CASSLGTGEDEQFF.